This TCR beta chain is drawn from a study of T cell responses to AZD1222 COVID-19 vaccine. Study background: Combined were second doses at about 4 or about 12 weeks.

As regards this clone: Its antigen is still unknown.

The assay was immunoSEQ multiplex PCR, and TCRdb's table has in-frame clones only and misses some. The table includes about 130,000 clones, approximately 90% detected once. Study-wide results and limits: Nearly half of spike-specific TCRs reportedly target unmutated variant regions.

V gave up 3 bases and J gave up 8 bases, with 16 bases separating them. The CDR3 is 15 residues long. In germline, CDR1 is MGHDK, CDR2 SYGVNS. J is TRBJ1-4 and V is TRBV25-1, with D possibly matching TRBD1 (5 bases). The source is an adult in good health. The sequencing here drew on peripheral blood, taken on day 0 of AZD1222 vaccination. DNA of the CDR3: TGTGCCAGCAGTGACATTCGAAGGGGTGGAGAAAAACTGTTTTTT. Translation gives CASSDIRRGGEKLFF.